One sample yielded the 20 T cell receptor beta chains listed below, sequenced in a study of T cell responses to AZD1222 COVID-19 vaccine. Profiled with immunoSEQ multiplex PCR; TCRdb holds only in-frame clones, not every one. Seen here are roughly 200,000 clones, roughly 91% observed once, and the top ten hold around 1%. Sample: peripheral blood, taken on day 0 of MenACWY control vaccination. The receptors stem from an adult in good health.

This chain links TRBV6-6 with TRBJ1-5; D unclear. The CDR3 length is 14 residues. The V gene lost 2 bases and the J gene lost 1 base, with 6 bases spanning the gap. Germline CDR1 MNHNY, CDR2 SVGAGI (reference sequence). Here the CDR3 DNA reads TGTGCCAGCAGTTACCCCGAGAGCAATCAGCCCCAGCATTTT. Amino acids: CASSYPESNQPQHF.

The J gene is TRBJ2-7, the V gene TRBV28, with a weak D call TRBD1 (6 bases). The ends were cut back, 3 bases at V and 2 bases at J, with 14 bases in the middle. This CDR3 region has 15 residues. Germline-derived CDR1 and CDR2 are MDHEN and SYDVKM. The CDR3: CASSFLTGHTYEQYF. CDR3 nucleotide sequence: TGTGCCAGCAGTTTCTTAACAGGGCATACCTACGAGCAGTACTTC.

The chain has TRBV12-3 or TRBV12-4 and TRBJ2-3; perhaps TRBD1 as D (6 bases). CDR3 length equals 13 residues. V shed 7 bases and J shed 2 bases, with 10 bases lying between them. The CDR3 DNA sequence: TGTGCCAGCAACCGGGACATCACAGATACGCAGTATTTT. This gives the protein CASNRDITDTQYF.

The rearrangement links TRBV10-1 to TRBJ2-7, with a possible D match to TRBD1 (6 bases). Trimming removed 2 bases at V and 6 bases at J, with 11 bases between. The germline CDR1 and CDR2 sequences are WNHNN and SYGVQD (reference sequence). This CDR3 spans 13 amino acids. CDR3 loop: CASSEATGFEQYF. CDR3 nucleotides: TGCGCCAGCAGTGAGGCAACAGGGTTCGAGCAGTACTTC.

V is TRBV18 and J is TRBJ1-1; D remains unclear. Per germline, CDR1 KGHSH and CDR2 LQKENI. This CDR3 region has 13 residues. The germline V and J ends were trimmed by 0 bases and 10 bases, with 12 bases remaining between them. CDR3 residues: CASSPPLERRAFF. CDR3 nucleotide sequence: TGTGCCAGCTCACCACCTCTGGAACGGCGAGCTTTCTTT.

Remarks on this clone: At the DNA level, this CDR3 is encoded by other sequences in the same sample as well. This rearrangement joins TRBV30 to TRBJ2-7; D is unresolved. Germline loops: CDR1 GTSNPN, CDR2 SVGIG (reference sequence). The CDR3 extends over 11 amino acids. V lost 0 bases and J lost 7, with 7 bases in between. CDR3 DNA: TGTGCCTGGAGTGTAGTGGGGGAGCAGTACTTC. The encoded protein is CAWSVVGEQYF.

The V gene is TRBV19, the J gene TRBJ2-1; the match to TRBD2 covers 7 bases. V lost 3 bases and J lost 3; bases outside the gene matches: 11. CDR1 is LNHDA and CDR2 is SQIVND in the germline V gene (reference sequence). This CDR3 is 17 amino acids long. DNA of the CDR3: TGTGCCAGTAGTATGGCTAGTGCGGGGGTAATCTACAATGAGCAGTTCTTC. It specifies CASSMASAGVIYNEQFF.

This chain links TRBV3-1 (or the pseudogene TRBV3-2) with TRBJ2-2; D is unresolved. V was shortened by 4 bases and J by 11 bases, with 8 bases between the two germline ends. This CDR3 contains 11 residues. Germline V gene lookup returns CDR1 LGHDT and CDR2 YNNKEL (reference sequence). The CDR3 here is CASSRAAELFF. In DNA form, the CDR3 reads TGTGCCAGCAGCCGGGCGGCCGAGCTGTTTTTT.

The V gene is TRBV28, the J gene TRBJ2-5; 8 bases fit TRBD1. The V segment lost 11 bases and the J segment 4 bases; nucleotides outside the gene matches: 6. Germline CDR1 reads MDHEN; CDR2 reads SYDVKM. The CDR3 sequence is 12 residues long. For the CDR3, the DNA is TGTGCCGAGCAGGGGGCTGGAGAGACCCAGTACTTC. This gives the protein CAEQGAGETQYF.

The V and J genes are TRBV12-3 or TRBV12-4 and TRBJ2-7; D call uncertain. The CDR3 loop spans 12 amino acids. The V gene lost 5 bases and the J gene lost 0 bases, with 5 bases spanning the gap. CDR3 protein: CASSLYSYEQYF. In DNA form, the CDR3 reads TGTGCCAGCAGTCTTTACTCCTACGAGCAGTACTTC.

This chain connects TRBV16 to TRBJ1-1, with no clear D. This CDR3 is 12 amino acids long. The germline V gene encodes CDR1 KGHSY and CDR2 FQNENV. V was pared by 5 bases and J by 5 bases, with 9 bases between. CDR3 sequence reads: CASSSSGTEAFF. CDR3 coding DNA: TGTGCCAGCAGCTCGTCGGGTACTGAAGCTTTCTTT.

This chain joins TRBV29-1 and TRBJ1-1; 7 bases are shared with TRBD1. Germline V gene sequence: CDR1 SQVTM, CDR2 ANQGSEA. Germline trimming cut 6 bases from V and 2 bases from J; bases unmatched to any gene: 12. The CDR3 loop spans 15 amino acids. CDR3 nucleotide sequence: TGCAGCGTCGGGGAAAATAGGGGGCACAACACTGAAGCTTTCTTT. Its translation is CSVGENRGHNTEAFF.

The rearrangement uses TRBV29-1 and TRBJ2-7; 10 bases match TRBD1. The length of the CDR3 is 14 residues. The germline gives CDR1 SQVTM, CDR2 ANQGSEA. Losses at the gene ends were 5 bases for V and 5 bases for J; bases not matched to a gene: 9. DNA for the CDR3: TGCAGCGTTAGGGGGGGACAGGGGTTCAACGAGCAGTACTTC. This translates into CSVRGGQGFNEQYF.

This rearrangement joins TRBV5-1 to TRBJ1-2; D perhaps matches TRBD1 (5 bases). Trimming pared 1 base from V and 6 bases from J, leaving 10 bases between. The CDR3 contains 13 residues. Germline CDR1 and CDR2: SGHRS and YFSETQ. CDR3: CASSLQTANGYTF. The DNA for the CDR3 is TGCGCCAGCAGCTTGCAGACAGCCAATGGCTACACCTTC.

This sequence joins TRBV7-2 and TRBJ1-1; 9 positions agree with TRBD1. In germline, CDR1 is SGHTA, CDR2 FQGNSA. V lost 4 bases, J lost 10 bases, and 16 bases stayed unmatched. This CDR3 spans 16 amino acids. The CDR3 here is CASSSTTGTGYRGAFF. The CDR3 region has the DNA TGTGCCAGCAGCTCGACGACCGGGACAGGGTACCGGGGAGCTTTCTTT.

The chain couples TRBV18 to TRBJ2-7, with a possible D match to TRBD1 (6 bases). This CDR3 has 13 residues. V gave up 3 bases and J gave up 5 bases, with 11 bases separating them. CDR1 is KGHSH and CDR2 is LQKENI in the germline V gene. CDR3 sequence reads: CASSPAGDHEQYF. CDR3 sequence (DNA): TGTGCCAGCTCACCGGCAGGGGACCACGAGCAGTACTTC.

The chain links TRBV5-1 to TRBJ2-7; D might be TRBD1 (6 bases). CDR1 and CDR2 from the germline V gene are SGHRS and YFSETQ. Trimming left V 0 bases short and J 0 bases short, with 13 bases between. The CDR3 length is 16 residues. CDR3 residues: CASSLDNRVYSYEQYF. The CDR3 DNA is TGCGCCAGCAGCTTGGATAACAGGGTATACTCCTACGAGCAGTACTTC.

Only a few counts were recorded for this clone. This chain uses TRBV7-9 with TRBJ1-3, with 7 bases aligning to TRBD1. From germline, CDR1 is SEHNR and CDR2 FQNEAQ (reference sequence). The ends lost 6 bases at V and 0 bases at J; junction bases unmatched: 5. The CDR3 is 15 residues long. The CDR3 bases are TGTGCCAGCAGTCAACAGGGGATCTCTGGAAACACCATATATTTT. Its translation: CASSQQGISGNTIYF.

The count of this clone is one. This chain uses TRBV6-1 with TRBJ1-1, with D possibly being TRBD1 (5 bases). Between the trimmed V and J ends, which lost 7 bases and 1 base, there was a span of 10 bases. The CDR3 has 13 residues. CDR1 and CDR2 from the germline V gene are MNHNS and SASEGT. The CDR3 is CASNPGANTEAFF. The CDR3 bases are TGTGCCAGCAATCCCGGGGCGAACACTGAAGCTTTCTTT.

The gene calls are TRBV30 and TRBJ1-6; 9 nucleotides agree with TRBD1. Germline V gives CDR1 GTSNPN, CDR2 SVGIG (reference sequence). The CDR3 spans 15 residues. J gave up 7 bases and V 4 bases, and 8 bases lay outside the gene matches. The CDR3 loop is CAWTQGQGTNSPLHF. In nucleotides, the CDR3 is TGTGCCTGGACCCAGGGACAGGGAACCAATTCACCCCTCCACTTT.